The rows below give T cell receptor beta chains drawn from one sample of a study of control samples from healthy donors and cancer patients. TCRdb keeps only in-frame clones here, not all; method: immunoSEQ multiplex PCR. Of under 200,000 clones in the sample, about 93% were seen once. The sample was blood. The receptor set was obtained from a woman in her sixties or seventies in good health. Both conserved end residues are part of each CDR3. A D gene is named only where the DNA matches it firmly. Size is stated for part of the rows, as once, few or many counts, or as a class when the clone is expanded.

d_call j_call clone_size v_call cdr3_nt cdr3_aa
TRBD1 TRBJ1-2 . TRBV10-3 TGTGCCATCAGTCCGGGACAGGGGAACTATGGCTACACCTTC CAISPGQGNYGYTF
. TRBJ2-1 . TRBV5-4 TGTGCCAGCAGCACTGGGCCAAGGTGGAATGAGCAGTTCTTC CASSTGPRWNEQFF
. TRBJ1-2 . TRBV5-5 TGTGCCAGCAGCCCTGGGGGCACAGCGTTTAACTATGGCTACACCTTC CASSPGGTAFNYGYTF
TRBD2 TRBJ2-1 once TRBV3-1/TRBV3-2 TGTGCCAGCAGCCAAGCTCGCGGCGGGAGCTCCTACAATGAGCAGTTCTTC CASSQARGGSSYNEQFF
. TRBJ2-1 . TRBV19 TGTGCCTCCTGGGGGAGGGGGGGAGGAAATGAGCAGTTCTTC CASWGRGGGNEQFF
TRBD1 TRBJ2-5 . TRBV2 TGTGCCAGCAGTCGACAGGGGGGAGAGACCCAGTACTTC CASSRQGGETQYF
. TRBJ1-4 once TRBV7-2 TGTGCCAGCAGCAGGGTTTCAGGACTTACAACTAATGAAAAACTGTTTTTT CASSRVSGLTTNEKLFF
TRBD1 TRBJ1-2 . TRBV6-5 TGTGCCAGCGGCCAAGGACAGGGAGGTAACTATGGCTACACCTTC CASGQGQGGNYGYTF
. TRBJ1-2 . TRBV5-5 TGTGCCAGCAGTCTCTGGACAGCTAACTATGGCTACACCTTC CASSLWTANYGYTF
. TRBJ2-5 . TRBV11-2 TGTGCCAGCAGCTTAGATCCTCGGGGGGCTCGAGGGGAGACCCAGTACTTC CASSLDPRGARGETQYF
. TRBJ1-2 once TRBV29-1 TGCAGCGTTGAACAGAACTATGGCTACACCTTC CSVEQNYGYTF
TRBD2 TRBJ2-5 . TRBV5-1 TGCGCCAGCGAGACTAGCGGGGGGGAAGAGACCCAGTACTTC CASETSGGEETQYF
TRBD1 TRBJ2-3 . TRBV5-1 TGCGCCAGCAGCTTTGCCGGACAGGGGGCAGGGGATACGCAGTATTTT CASSFAGQGAGDTQYF
. TRBJ2-6 . TRBV19 TGTGCCAGTAGTATTTCTGGGGCCAACGTCCTGACTTTC CASSISGANVLTF
. TRBJ1-5 . TRBV21-1 TGTGCCAGACCAAACAGGGAATTGGGTCAGCCCCAGCATTTT CARPNRELGQPQHF
TRBD1 TRBJ1-1 . TRBV20-1 TGCAGTGCTAGTACGACAGGGGGCTGGACTGAAGCTTTCTTT CSASTTGGWTEAFF
TRBD1 TRBJ2-7 once TRBV6-2/TRBV6-3 TGTGCCAGCAGTTACTCTTTTTACTCCGGGACAGGGGCCTACGAGCAGTACTTC CASSYSFYSGTGAYEQYF
. TRBJ1-6 . TRBV7-9 TGTGCCAGCAGCTTAGCGATCGGGGATTCACCCCTCCACTTT CASSLAIGDSPLHF
. TRBJ2-4 . TRBV19 TGTGCCAGTAGTATAGACGGGGGCCAGGACATTCAGTACTTC CASSIDGGQDIQYF
. TRBJ1-5 . TRBV3-1/TRBV3-2 TGTGCCAGCAGCCAAGATTTCCAGGGGCGAAGCAATCAGCCCCAGCATTTT CASSQDFQGRSNQPQHF
TRBD1 TRBJ2-7 . TRBV7-8 TGTGCCAGCAGCTCCCACAGGGGAAGGGTGTCTTACGAGCAGTACTTC CASSSHRGRVSYEQYF
. TRBJ1-5 . TRBV7-2 TGTGCCAGCAGCCCGCGATTACATCAGCCCCAGCATTTT CASSPRLHQPQHF
. TRBJ1-3 . TRBV18 TGTGCCAGCTCACCACCTAAGGGATCAGGAAACACCATATATTTT CASSPPKGSGNTIYF
. TRBJ1-3 . TRBV24-1 TGTGCCCGTCCGGGCAGGGGCTCTGGAAACACCATATATTTT CARPGRGSGNTIYF
TRBD1 TRBJ2-7 . TRBV4-1 TGCGCCAGCAGCCAACGAGGGACAGGGAGCTCCTACGAGCAGTACTTC CASSQRGTGSSYEQYF
. TRBJ1-3 . TRBV29-1 TGCAGCGTTTTGGGGAGGGGTTCTAACGGAAACACCATATATTTT CSVLGRGSNGNTIYF
. TRBJ1-6 . TRBV6-1 TGTGCCAGCAGTGAAAACAGGGAAGCCCTCCACTTT CASSENREALHF
. TRBJ1-1 once TRBV29-1 TGCAGCGTTGCGCCTTCGGGGGGATACACTGAAGCTTTCTTT CSVAPSGGYTEAFF
. TRBJ1-5 . TRBV4-1 TGCGCCAGCAGCCAAGGTACAGTGGAAAATCAGCCCCAGCATTTT CASSQGTVENQPQHF
TRBD2 TRBJ2-1 . TRBV2 TGTGCCAGCAGGCGGACTAGCGGGGGGCTCTCGCCCTACAATGAGCAGTTCTTC CASRRTSGGLSPYNEQFF
TRBD1 TRBJ2-4 . TRBV7-3 TGTGCCAGCAGCTTGGGACAGGGGTACAAAAACATTCAGTACTTC CASSLGQGYKNIQYF
. TRBJ1-2 . TRBV9 TGTGCCAGCAGCGCACCCAGGGAGGACTTCTATGGCTACACCTTC CASSAPREDFYGYTF
. TRBJ1-2 . TRBV9 TGTGCCAGCAGCGAAAACAGGGACGAGCTTTGGGGCTACACCTTC CASSENRDELWGYTF
. TRBJ1-1 . TRBV6-6 TGTGCCAGCAGTTACGTGGAGCGGAACACTGAAGCTTTCTTT CASSYVERNTEAFF
. TRBJ1-2 . TRBV15 TGTGCCACCAGCCCTTTGGAGCGACTAGCTGGCTACACCTTC CATSPLERLAGYTF
. TRBJ1-2 . TRBV18 TGTGCCAGCTCACCTCCAGGGTTCCCTTTCTATGGCTACACCTTC CASSPPGFPFYGYTF
. TRBJ1-6 . TRBV9 TGTGCCAGCAGCGTAGGACCGGATAATTCACCCCTCCACTTT CASSVGPDNSPLHF
TRBD1 TRBJ1-4 . TRBV5-5 TGTGCCAGCAGCCTGACAGGGGGATTTGAAAAACTGTTTTTT CASSLTGGFEKLFF
TRBD1 TRBJ1-1 . TRBV11-2 TGTGCCAGCAGTTCGGACAGGGGAACTGAAGCTTTCTTT CASSSDRGTEAFF
TRBD1 TRBJ1-2 . TRBV19 TGTGCCAGTAGTATAGGGGACAGGGCTACCTATGGCTACACCTTC CASSIGDRATYGYTF
. TRBJ2-1 . TRBV6-5 TGTGCCAGCAGTTACGAAGAGTACAATGAGCAGTTCTTC CASSYEEYNEQFF
TRBD2 TRBJ2-2 . TRBV6-5 TGTGCCAGCGGAACAAGCGGGGCAGGGACCGGGGAGCTGTTTTTT CASGTSGAGTGELFF